The 30 T cell receptor beta chains in this list originate from one sample, sequenced in a study of T cells in Graves' hyperthyroidism and ophthalmopathy. TCR beta CDR3 regions were amplified from RNA. The primer set for the first-round RT-PCR of the TCR CDR3 was HTBI. A single record per CDR3 protein comes from TCRdb applying MiXCR to the multiplex PCR reads. The profile shows tens of thousands of distinct CDR3 sequences, just under 50% of them singletons. Material for sequencing was blood. These TCRs come from a woman between 45 and 65 years old with Graves' hyperthyroidism that later progressed to Graves' ophthalmopathy.

The table lists this clonotype with many counts. V usage is TRBV15 and J usage is TRBJ1-5; no definite D call. From germline, CDR1 is LNHNV and CDR2 YYDKDF (reference sequence). The CDR3 extends over 8 amino acids. The CDR3 DNA is TGTAGCAATCAGCCCCAGCATTTT. Translated: CSNQPQHF.

Regarding this clonotype: The CDR3 does not end in the conserved phenylalanine or tryptophan, so this is likely a read error. No DNA is shown, since the ends of the CDR3 on it are uncertain; the CDR3 is the one TCRdb lists. This chain joins TRBV12-5 and TRBJ2-7; the D segment call TRBD2 is taken from the table without a DNA check. The CDR3 is 8 residues long, ends included. The germline gives CDR1 LGHNT, CDR2 FRNRAP. The CDR3 loop reads CASGPPTS.

J is TRBJ1-1 and V is TRBV15; D is uncertain. V lost 6 bases and J 1 base, leaving 15 bases between the germline ends. CDR1 and CDR2 from the germline V gene are LNHNV and YYDKDF (reference sequence). This CDR3 has 15 residues. The CDR3 region has the DNA TGTGCCACCAGAGACAAGAGACACCCGAACACTGAAGCTTTCTTT. Its translation: CATRDKRHPNTEAFF.

Comment on this clonotype: Mismatch with germline at one junction end may stem from a read error. The chain is built from TRBV4-1 and TRBJ2-5, with 7 bases fitting TRBD1. The CDR3 runs to 15 residues. Germline V CDR1 and CDR2: MGHRA, YSYEKL. The CDR3 region has the DNA TGCGCCAGCAGCCCCGAGGTACAGGGGCACGAGACCCTGTACTTC. It translates to CASSPEVQGHETLYF.

This clonotype is a singleton in its sample. The V call is TRBV11-3, the J call TRBJ2-7, with D maybe TRBD1 (5 bases). This CDR3 is 13 amino acids long. Germline-derived CDR1 and CDR2 are SGHNT and YENEEA. Trimming removed 3 bases at V and 7 bases at J, with 13 bases between. DNA of the CDR3: TGTGCCAGCAGCTTTGACAGATTGGGGGAGCAGTACTTC. The encoded protein is CASSFDRLGEQYF.

The J gene is TRBJ2-1, the V gene TRBV10-3; 13 positions agree with TRBD2. This CDR3 comprises 15 residues. The V gene's germline CDR1 is ENHRY and CDR2 SYGVKD. V lost 5 bases to trimming and J lost 4 bases; unmatched junction nucleotides: 2. The CDR3 coding sequence is TGTGCCATCAGTCGGACTAGCGGGAGTTACAATGAGCAGTTCTTC. It specifies CAISRTSGSYNEQFF.

Many counts were recorded for this clonotype. The chain is built from TRBV7-2 and TRBJ2-2, with 13 bases matching TRBD2. This CDR3 spans 17 amino acids. V shed 4 bases and J 5 bases; nucleotides not matched to a gene: 7. From germline, CDR1 is SGHTA and CDR2 FQGNSA. In DNA form, the CDR3 reads TGTGCCAGCAGCTCGGGACTAGCGGGACCAACGACCGGGGAGCTGTTTTTT. It yields the protein CASSSGLAGPTTGELFF.

This clonotype was seen at least ten times. The chain links TRBV5-1 to TRBJ2-7, with TRBD1 identical over 8 bases. Trimming removed 3 bases from V and 4 bases from J; junction bases left unmatched: 6. The CDR3 spans 14 residues. Germline CDR1 SGHRS, CDR2 YFSETQ. CDR3 amino acids: CASSSGQGSYEQYF. The CDR3 DNA is TGCGCCAGCAGCTCCGGACAGGGTTCTTACGAGCAGTACTTC.

Ten or more counts support this clonotype. The V gene is TRBV20-1, the J gene TRBJ2-3, with 14 bases fitting TRBD2. The V gene's germline CDR1 is DFQATT and CDR2 SNEGSKA (reference sequence). The CDR3 has 16 amino acids. The V and J ends lost 6 bases and 0 bases, in that order; junction bases with no gene match: 5. CDR3 DNA: TGCAGTGCGCTGGGACTAGCGGGAGTTAGCACAGATACGCAGTATTTT. Its translation is CSALGLAGVSTDTQYF.

J is TRBJ1-2 and V is TRBV6-5; D is uncertain. CDR1 is MNHEY and CDR2 is SVGAGI in the germline V gene. The CDR3 is made up of 17 amino acids. Trimming shortened V by 2 bases and J by 7 bases, and 23 bases separated the two germline ends. CDR3: CASSYSPEPQETGGYTF. CDR3 nucleotide sequence: TGTGCCAGCAGTTACAGTCCGGAGCCCCAAGAGACCGGTGGCTACACCTTC.

This chain connects TRBV11-3 to TRBJ2-3; D might be TRBD2 (6 bases). V lost 0 bases and J lost 6, with 7 bases in between. The germline V gene encodes CDR1 SGHNT and CDR2 YENEEA. This CDR3 has 13 amino acids. For the CDR3, the DNA is TGTGCCAGCAGCTTAGAGCGGGATGATACGCAGTATTTT. Protein sequence: CASSLERDDTQYF.

The chain uses TRBV13 and TRBJ2-1; 9 nucleotides match TRBD2. Trimming at V came to 1 base and at J to 7 bases, leaving 2 bases not matched to a gene. The CDR3 is 14 amino acids. From germline, CDR1 is PRHDT and CDR2 FYEKMQ (reference sequence). The CDR3 spells CASSLVAGENEQFF. Written as DNA, the CDR3 is TGTGCCAGCAGCTTAGTAGCGGGAGAGAATGAGCAGTTCTTC.

This clonotype is medium-sized within its sample. The chain is built from TRBV7-8 and TRBJ2-1; TRBD1 might be the D (6 bases). The CDR3 sequence is 13 residues long. Germline V gives CDR1 SGHVS, CDR2 FQNEAQ. Trimming stripped 4 bases from V and 7 bases from J, with 11 bases between. CDR3 nucleotides: TGTGCCAGCAGCTCGGGACAAAGAAATGAGCAGTTCTTC. This gives the protein CASSSGQRNEQFF.

This clonotype was recorded once. A read error may produce the germline difference seen at one junction end. V and J are TRBV2 and TRBJ2-1; a possible D gene is TRBD2 (6 bases). Per germline, CDR1 SNHLY and CDR2 FYNNEI. This CDR3 has 15 amino acids. The CDR3: CASRWSGEVYTEQFF. CDR3 DNA: TGTGCCAGTAGATGGTCGGGGGAGGTTTACACTGAGCAGTTCTTC.

V gene TRBV29-1 combines with J gene TRBJ2-1; maybe TRBD2 (6 bases). CDR3 size: 10 residues. Between the trimmed V and J ends, which lost 5 bases and 12 bases, there was a span of 11 bases. The germline V gene has CDR1 SQVTM and CDR2 ANQGSEA. CDR3 sequence: CSVPGTLQFF. CDR3 sequence (DNA): TGCAGCGTTCCCGGGACTTTGCAGTTCTTC.

This clonotype was detected many times. The J gene is TRBJ2-7, the V gene TRBV27, with D possibly being TRBD1 (5 bases). The germline V gene encodes CDR1 MNHEY and CDR2 SMNVEV (reference sequence). Trimming pared 5 bases from V and 3 bases from J, leaving 8 bases between. This CDR3 has 12 amino acids. Here the CDR3 DNA reads TGTGCCAGCAGTCCCCAGGGCTACGAGCAGTACTTC. The encoded protein is CASSPQGYEQYF.

This clonotype was found once. The chain uses TRBV19 and TRBJ1-1; D is perhaps TRBD1 (5 bases). Germline CDR1 and CDR2: LNHDA and SQIVND (reference sequence). Between the trimmed V and J ends, which lost 5 bases and 2 bases, there was a span of 9 bases. This CDR3 region has 13 residues. In nucleotides, the CDR3 is TGTGCCAGTAGTGCAGACAGAAACACTGAAGCTTTCTTT. Protein: CASSADRNTEAFF.

This clonotype was detected many times. V is TRBV12-3 or TRBV12-4 and J is TRBJ2-3; weak D call: TRBD1 (5 bases). This CDR3 is 14 amino acids long. V shed 5 bases and J shed 2 bases, with 11 bases lying between them. CDR3 bases: TGTGCCAGCAGTCCTACAGGCGTCACAGATACGCAGTATTTT. As protein: CASSPTGVTDTQYF.

This clonotype was seen ten or more times. The chain recombines TRBV6-5 with TRBJ1-1; D ambiguous. This CDR3 has 14 amino acids. CDR1 and CDR2 from the germline V gene are MNHEY and SVGAGI. Deletions cut 2 bases from V and 1 base from J, with 8 bases between. The CDR3 protein is CASSYKHQNTEAFF. DNA of the CDR3: TGTGCCAGCAGTTACAAGCACCAGAACACTGAAGCTTTCTTT.

V and J are TRBV20-1 and TRBJ1-1; D call uncertain. This CDR3 is built from 12 residues. The germline V gene encodes CDR1 DFQATT and CDR2 SNEGSKA (reference sequence). Trimming cost V 4 bases and J 0 bases, with 6 bases left between them. The CDR3 region has the DNA TGCAGTGCTATTCGGGTGAACACTGAAGCTTTCTTT. Residues: CSAIRVNTEAFF.

The chain uses TRBV6-4 and TRBJ2-5; 10 nucleotides align to TRBD2. V lost 2 bases to trimming and J lost 13 bases; unmatched junction nucleotides: 7. The CDR3 loop spans 13 amino acids. In germline, CDR1 is MRHNA, CDR2 SNTAGT. In DNA form, the CDR3 reads TGTGCCAGCAGTGACGGAACTAGCGGGACTCGGTACTTC. Protein: CASSDGTSGTRYF.

This clonotype has a count of ten or more. The chain combines TRBV12-2 with TRBJ2-7; no DNA check was done on the table's D call, TRBD2. TRBV12-2 is marked as a pseudogene. The CDR3 extends over 16 amino acids. This chain's CDR3 is CASRLAVRGIGYEQYF. The CDR3 DNA reads as TGTGCAAGTCGCTTAGCGGTTCGCGGGATTGGCTACGAGCAGTACTTC.

This chain links TRBV6-4 with TRBJ1-1; tentatively, D is TRBD1 (6 bases). Trimming pared 9 bases from V and 1 base from J, leaving 15 bases between. CDR3 size: 14 residues. Germline CDR1 and CDR2: MRHNA and SNTAGT. The DNA for the CDR3 is TGTGCCAGACCTCCAGGGGAAGCGAACACTGAAGCTTTCTTT. This translates into CARPPGEANTEAFF.

This chain joins TRBV19 and TRBJ1-2; 9 bases match TRBD1. The CDR3 has 15 residues. CDR1 is LNHDA, CDR2 SQIVND, per germline (reference sequence). V lost 6 bases, J lost 1 base, and 6 bases stayed unmatched. The CDR3 reads CASRPTGGHNYGYTF. In nucleotides, the CDR3 is TGTGCCAGTAGGCCGACAGGGGGACATAACTATGGCTACACCTTC.

Many counts were recorded for this clonotype. The chain has TRBV4-2 and TRBJ1-1; D gene ambiguous. The CDR3 totals 15 residues. The germline V gene has CDR1 LGHNA and CDR2 YNFKEQ. V was trimmed by 0 bases and J by 5 bases, leaving 13 bases between them. The CDR3 coding sequence is TGTGCCAGCAGCCAAGATCTTGCGCGGGCTACTGAAGCTTTCTTT. It encodes CASSQDLARATEAFF.

Many counts were recorded for this clonotype. V is TRBV24-1 and J is TRBJ2-4; D is tentatively TRBD1 or TRBD2 (5 bases each). Trimming stripped 4 bases from V and 9 bases from J, with 12 bases between. CDR3 length: 13 residues. Germline V gives CDR1 KGHDR, CDR2 SFDVKD. The CDR3 DNA is TGTGCCACCAGTGAAGGTCAGGGAGTCATTCAGTACTTC. As protein: CATSEGQGVIQYF.

This chain links TRBV11-2 with TRBJ1-5; D gene ambiguous. V gave up 5 bases and J gave up 11 bases, with 19 bases separating them. The CDR3 totals 14 residues. Germline V gene data show CDR1 as SGHAT and CDR2 as FQNNGV. The CDR3 protein is CASSRPRVLETQHF. CDR3 coding DNA: TGTGCCAGCAGCCGCCCCCGGGTTTTGGAGACCCAGCATTTT.

The V and J genes are TRBV5-6 and TRBJ2-5; D unclear. V was trimmed by 0 bases and J by 1 base, leaving 7 bases between them. Germline V gene lookup returns CDR1 SGHDT and CDR2 YYEEEE. CDR3 size: 14 residues. The CDR3 region has the DNA TGTGCCAGCAGCTTGGCTCGGCCCCAAGAGACCCAGTACTTC. Translating it yields CASSLARPQETQYF.

The rearrangement uses TRBV20-1 and TRBJ2-5; 7 positions match TRBD1. J gave up 0 bases and V 1 base, and 2 bases lay outside the gene matches. In germline, CDR1 is DFQATT, CDR2 SNEGSKA (reference sequence). This CDR3 contains 14 residues. This CDR3 is CSARAQGDQETQYF. Written as DNA, the CDR3 is TGCAGTGCTAGAGCTCAGGGGGACCAAGAGACCCAGTACTTC.

A note on this clonotype: The CDR3 does not close with the conserved phenylalanine or tryptophan, likely indicating a read error. The V call is TRBV5-1, the J call TRBJ2-1; D possibly corresponds to TRBD2 (6 bases). Trimming left V 4 bases short and J 4 bases short, with 12 bases between. CDR1 SGHRS and CDR2 YFSETQ come from the germline V gene. The CDR3 runs to 14 residues. The DNA of the CDR3 is TGCGCCAGCAGCGTGGGAGGACTTTACAATGAGCAGTTCTGC. As protein: CASSVGGLYNEQFC.